These 5 T cell receptor beta chains were sequenced from one sample in a study of blood T cell repertoires in COVID-19 (dated by TCRdb to 2020 to 2021). Receptor libraries were prepared by the immunoSEQ multiplex PCR assay. In TCRdb, the immuneACCESS table is reduced to in-frame sequences with V and J assigned. These tables do not hold every clone; where another copy was compared, an unresolved V gene accounts for under half, and the others remain unexplained. The sample yields roughly 150,000 clones; around 80% were counted once. Nearly 10% of the sample lies in the top ten. The sample was peripheral blood. These TCRs come from a woman aged 45-60 years with acute or convalescent COVID-19.

The V and J genes are TRBV7-3 and TRBJ2-5, with TRBD1 matching over 7 bases. Germline values: CDR1 SGHTA, CDR2 FQGTGA. The CDR3 has 15 residues. Trimming took 5 bases from V and 2 from J; bases not matched to a gene: 8. CDR3 sequence: CASSPTRDRQETQYF. The CDR3 region has the DNA TGTGCCAGCAGCCCAACCCGGGACAGACAAGAGACCCAGTACTTC.

J is TRBJ2-5 and V is TRBV7-2; 11 bases fit TRBD2. CDR3 length: 16 residues. J was trimmed by 6 bases and V by 1 base; bases with no gene match: 7. The V gene's germline CDR1 is SGHTA and CDR2 FQGNSA. CDR3 coding DNA: TGTGCCAGCAGCTTAGTCCCGGGACTAGCGGTTCAGACCCAGTACTTC. It specifies CASSLVPGLAVQTQYF.

This chain links TRBV4-2 with TRBJ1-4; 10 bases agree with TRBD1. Germline lookup yields CDR1 LGHNA and CDR2 YNFKEQ. Trimming at V came to 0 bases and at J to 8 bases, leaving 9 bases not matched to a gene. The CDR3 runs 17 residues. CDR3 protein: CASSQDRGVTGGEKLFF. DNA for the CDR3: TGTGCCAGCAGCCAAGATCGTGGGGTGACAGGGGGCGAAAAACTGTTTTTT.

CDR3 bases: TGTGCCAGCAGCTCAGCAGGGGCGTACTCTGGAAACACCATATATTTT. Translated, it gives CASSSAGAYSGNTIYF. V is TRBV5-5 and J is TRBJ1-3, with a tentative D call TRBD1 (6 bases). CDR1 is SGHKS and CDR2 is YYEKEE in the germline V gene (reference sequence). CDR3 length: 16 amino acids. V gave up 3 bases and J gave up 0 bases, with 13 bases separating them.

This chain uses TRBV6-5 with TRBJ2-5, with 13 bases fitting TRBD2. Germline lookup yields CDR1 MNHEY and CDR2 SVGAGI. This CDR3 has 12 amino acids. V trimming: 6 bases; J trimming: 9 bases; junction bases outside the gene matches: 1. DNA of the CDR3: TGTGCCAGCAGGGGACTAGCGGGGTCCCAGTACTTC. Its protein product is CASRGLAGSQYF.